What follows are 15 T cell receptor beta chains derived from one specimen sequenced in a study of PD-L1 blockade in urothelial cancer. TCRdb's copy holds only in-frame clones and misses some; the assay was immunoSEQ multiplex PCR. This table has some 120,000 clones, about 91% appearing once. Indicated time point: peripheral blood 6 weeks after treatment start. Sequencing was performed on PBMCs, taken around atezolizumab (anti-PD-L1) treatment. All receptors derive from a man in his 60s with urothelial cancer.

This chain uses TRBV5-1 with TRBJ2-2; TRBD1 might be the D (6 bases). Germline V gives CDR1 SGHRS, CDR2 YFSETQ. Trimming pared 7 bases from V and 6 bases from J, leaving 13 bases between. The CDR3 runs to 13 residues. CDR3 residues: CASALTGSGELFF. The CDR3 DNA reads TGCGCCAGCGCCCTTACAGGGTCCGGGGAGCTGTTTTTT.

The CDR3 DNA follows: TGTGCCAGCAGCGGAGGGCAAGAGACCCAGTACTTC. This sequence encodes CASSGGQETQYF. This chain joins TRBV11-2 and TRBJ2-5, with D possibly matching TRBD2 (6 bases). CDR1 and CDR2 from the germline V gene are SGHAT and FQNNGV. CDR3 length equals 12 residues. Trimming cost V 5 bases and J 2 bases, with 6 bases left between them. The whole variable domain, remainder taken from reference TRBV11-2 and TRBJ2-5, is EAGVAQSPRYKIIEKRQSVAFWCNPISGHATLYWYQQILGQGPKLLIQFQNNGVVDDSQLPKDRFSAERLKGVDSTLKIQPAKLEDSAVYLCASSGGQETQYFGPGTRLLVL.

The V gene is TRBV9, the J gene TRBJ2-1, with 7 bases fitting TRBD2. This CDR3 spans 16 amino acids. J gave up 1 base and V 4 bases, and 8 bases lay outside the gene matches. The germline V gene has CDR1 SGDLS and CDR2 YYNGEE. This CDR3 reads CASSLRGAGSYNEQFF. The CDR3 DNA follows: TGTGCCAGCAGCCTCCGGGGAGCGGGGTCCTACAATGAGCAGTTCTTC.

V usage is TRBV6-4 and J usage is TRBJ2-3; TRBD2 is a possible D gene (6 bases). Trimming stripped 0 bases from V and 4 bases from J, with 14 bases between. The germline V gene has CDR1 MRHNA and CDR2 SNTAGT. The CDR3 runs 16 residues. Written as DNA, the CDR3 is TGTGCCAGCAGTGACTCTACGACTAGGGGCTCAGATACGCAGTATTTT. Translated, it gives CASSDSTTRGSDTQYF.

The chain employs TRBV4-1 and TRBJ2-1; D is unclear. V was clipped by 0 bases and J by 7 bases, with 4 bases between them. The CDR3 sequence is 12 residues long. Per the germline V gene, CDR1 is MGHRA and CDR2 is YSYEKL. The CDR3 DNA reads TGCGCCAGCAGCCAAGATGAGAATGAGCAGTTCTTC. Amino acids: CASSQDENEQFF.

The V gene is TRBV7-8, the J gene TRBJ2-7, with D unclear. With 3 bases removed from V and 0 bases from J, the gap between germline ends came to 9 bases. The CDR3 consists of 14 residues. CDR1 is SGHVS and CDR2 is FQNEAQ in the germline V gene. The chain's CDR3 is CASSFVGGSYEQYF. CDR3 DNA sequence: TGTGCCAGCAGCTTCGTAGGCGGCTCCTACGAGCAGTACTTC.

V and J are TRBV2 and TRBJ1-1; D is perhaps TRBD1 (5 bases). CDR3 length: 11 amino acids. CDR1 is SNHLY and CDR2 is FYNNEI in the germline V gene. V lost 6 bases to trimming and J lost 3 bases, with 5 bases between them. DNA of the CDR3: TGTGCCAGCAGAGGGGACACTGAAGCTTTCTTT. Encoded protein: CASRGDTEAFF.

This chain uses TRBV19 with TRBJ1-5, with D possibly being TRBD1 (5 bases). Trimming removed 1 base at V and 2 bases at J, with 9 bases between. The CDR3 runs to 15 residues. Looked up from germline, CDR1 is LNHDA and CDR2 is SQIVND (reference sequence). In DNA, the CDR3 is TGTGCCAGTAGTATAGTTCAGGGTGGCAATCAGCCCCAGCATTTT. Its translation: CASSIVQGGNQPQHF.

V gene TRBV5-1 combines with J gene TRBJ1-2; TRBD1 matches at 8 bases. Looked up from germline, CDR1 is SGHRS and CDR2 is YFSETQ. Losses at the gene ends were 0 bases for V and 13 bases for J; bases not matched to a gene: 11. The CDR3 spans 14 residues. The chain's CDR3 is CASSLEGQGLSTTF. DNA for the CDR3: TGCGCCAGCAGCTTGGAAGGACAGGGATTGAGTACCACCTTC.

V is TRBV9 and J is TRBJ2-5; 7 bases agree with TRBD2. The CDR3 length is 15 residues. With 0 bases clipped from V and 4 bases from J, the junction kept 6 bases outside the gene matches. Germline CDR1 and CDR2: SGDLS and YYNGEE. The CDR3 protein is CASSVGGGVGETQYF. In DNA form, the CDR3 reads TGTGCCAGCAGCGTAGGGGGAGGGGTGGGAGAGACCCAGTACTTC.

In nucleotides, the CDR3 is TGTGCCAGCAGCACGAGGCCGGGAAGCTACAATGAGCAGTTCTTC. Amino acid sequence: CASSTRPGSYNEQFF. The chain links TRBV5-6 to TRBJ2-1, with a tentative D call TRBD2 (5 bases). Deletions cut 4 bases from V and 3 bases from J, with 14 bases between. The CDR3 runs 15 residues. CDR1 and CDR2 from the germline V gene are SGHDT and YYEEEE.

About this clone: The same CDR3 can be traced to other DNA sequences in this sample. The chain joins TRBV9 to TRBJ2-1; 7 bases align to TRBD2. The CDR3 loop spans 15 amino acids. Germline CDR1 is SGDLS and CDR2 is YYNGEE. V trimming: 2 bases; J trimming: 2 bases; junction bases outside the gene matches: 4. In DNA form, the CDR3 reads TGTGCCAGCAGCGTCGCTAGCGGTACCTACAATGAGCAGTTCTTC. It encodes CASSVASGTYNEQFF.

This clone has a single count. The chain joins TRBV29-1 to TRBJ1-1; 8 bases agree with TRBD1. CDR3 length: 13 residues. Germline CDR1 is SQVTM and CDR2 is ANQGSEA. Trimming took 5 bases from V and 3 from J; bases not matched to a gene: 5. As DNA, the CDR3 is TGCAGCGTTACGGACAGGGTGTACACTGAAGCTTTCTTT. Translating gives CSVTDRVYTEAFF. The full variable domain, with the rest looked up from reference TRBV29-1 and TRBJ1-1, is SAVISQKPSRDICQRGTSLTIQCQVDSQVTMMFWYRQQPGQSLTLIATANQGSEATYESGFVIDKFPISRPNLTFSTLTVSNMSPEDSSIYLCSVTDRVYTEAFFGQGTRLTVV.

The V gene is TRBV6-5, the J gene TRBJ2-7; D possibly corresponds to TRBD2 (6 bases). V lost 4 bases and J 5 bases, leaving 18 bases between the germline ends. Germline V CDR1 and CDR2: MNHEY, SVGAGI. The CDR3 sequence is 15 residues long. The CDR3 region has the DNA TGTGCCAGCAGTTCGAGGTTGGGGGGAGCTGACGAGCAGTACTTC. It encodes CASSSRLGGADEQYF.

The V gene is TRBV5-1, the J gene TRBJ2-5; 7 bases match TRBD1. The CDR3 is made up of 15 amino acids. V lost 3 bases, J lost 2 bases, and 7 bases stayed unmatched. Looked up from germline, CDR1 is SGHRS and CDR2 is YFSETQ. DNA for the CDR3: TGCGCCAGCAGCTGGACAGGTCCGGAACAAGAGACCCAGTACTTC. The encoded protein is CASSWTGPEQETQYF.